Following are 25 T cell receptor beta chains from one sample sequenced in a study of blood T cell repertoires in COVID-19. Sequencing used immunoSEQ multiplex PCR; TCRdb keeps in-frame clones, though not all of them. The sample holds about 320,000 clones; around 85% are singletons and the top ten take under 2%. Material: PBMCs or T cells enriched from blood (not recorded which). These TCRs come from a woman in her twenties or thirties who had been exposed to COVID-19.

The chain recombines TRBV29-1 with TRBJ2-1; a weak D match, TRBD2 (5 bases). Trimming took 4 bases from V and 4 from J, leaving 11 bases between them. CDR1 SQVTM and CDR2 ANQGSEA come from the germline V gene. This CDR3 comprises 13 residues. The CDR3 DNA reads as TGCAGCGTTGTCTGGAGGATTTACAATGAGCAGTTCTTC. This codes for CSVVWRIYNEQFF.

Of note for this clone: The sample carries other DNA sequences with the same CDR3. The V call is TRBV12-5, the J call TRBJ2-3, with 10 bases aligning to TRBD2. The CDR3 loop spans 15 amino acids. V gave up 5 bases and J gave up 3 bases; unmatched junction bases: 5. Germline assignment: CDR1 LGHNT and CDR2 FRNRAP. In DNA, the CDR3 is TGTGCTAGTGGTCTCGGACTAGCGGCTACAGATACGCAGTATTTT. It codes for CASGLGLAATDTQYF.

Comment on this clone: One junction end does not reproduce the germline sequence, and a read error may be involved. V usage is TRBV28 and J usage is TRBJ1-5, with TRBD1 matching 7 bases. Germline V gene lookup returns CDR1 MDHEN and CDR2 SYDVKM. The CDR3 has 16 amino acids. CDR3: CASSLFEGAGNQPQHF. The CDR3, as DNA: TGTGCCAGCAGCTTATTCGAGGGGGCAGGCAATCAGCCCCAGCATTTT. The full variable domain, in which reference TRBV28 and TRBJ1-5 provide the parts outside the CDR3, is DVKVTQSSRYLVKRTGEKVFLECVQDMDHENMFWYRQDPGLGLRLIYFSYDVKMKEKGDIPEGYSVSREKKERFSLILESASTNQTSMYLCASSLFEGAGNQPQHFGDGTRLSIL.

The gene calls are TRBV7-9 and TRBJ1-1; D unresolved. The CDR3 extends over 14 amino acids. Looked up from germline, CDR1 is SEHNR and CDR2 is FQNEAQ (reference sequence). V was trimmed by 4 bases and J by 3 bases, leaving 12 bases between them. This CDR3 is CASSSKDGDTEAFF. The DNA of the CDR3 is TGTGCCAGCAGCTCCAAGGACGGGGACACTGAAGCTTTCTTT.

V is TRBV7-3 and J is TRBJ2-1; D is perhaps TRBD2 (7 bases). Germline V gene sequence: CDR1 SGHTA, CDR2 FQGTGA. V lost 5 bases, J lost 0 bases, and 11 bases lay in between. The CDR3 has 15 residues. DNA of the CDR3: TGTGCCAGCAGCCCGAGGGGGGGCTCCTACAATGAGCAGTTCTTC. It specifies CASSPRGGSYNEQFF. The whole variable domain, remainder taken from reference TRBV7-3 and TRBJ2-1, is GAGVSQTPSNKVTEKGKYVELRCDPISGHTALYWYRQSLGQGPEFLIYFQGTGAADDSGLPNDRFFAVRPEGSVSTLKIQRTERGDSAVYLCASSPRGGSYNEQFFGPGTRLTVL.

This CDR3 is CASSPGQGASDTQYF. The CDR3, as DNA: TGTGCCAGCAGCCCGGGACAGGGAGCCTCAGATACGCAGTATTTT. This chain joins TRBV3-1 (or the pseudogene TRBV3-2) and TRBJ2-3; 9 bases are a match to TRBD1. V dropped 4 bases and J dropped 4; count of bases not matched to a gene: 6. CDR3 size: 15 residues. Per germline, CDR1 LGHDT and CDR2 YNNKEL (reference sequence).

This chain joins TRBV9 and TRBJ1-6; possibly TRBD1 for D (6 bases). Germline values: CDR1 SGDLS, CDR2 YYNGEE. The CDR3 has 14 residues. Trimming took off 2 bases at V and 5 bases at J, with 8 bases between the two ends. CDR3 amino acids: CASSVAGDNSPLHF. Written as DNA, the CDR3 is TGTGCCAGCAGCGTGGCAGGGGATAATTCACCCCTCCACTTT.

The chain is built from TRBV28 and TRBJ1-5, with D possibly being TRBD1 (5 bases). This CDR3 contains 15 residues. V shed 3 bases and J shed 2 bases, with 11 bases lying between them. The germline CDR1 and CDR2 sequences are MDHEN and SYDVKM. Written as DNA, the CDR3 is TGTGCCAGCAGTTTCCTTGCACAGGGCAATCAGCCCCAGCATTTT. Translated: CASSFLAQGNQPQHF.

The chain carries TRBV4-1 and TRBJ2-3; 12 nucleotides line up with TRBD2. This CDR3 spans 21 amino acids. Germline V gene sequence: CDR1 MGHRA, CDR2 YSYEKL. Germline trimming cut 3 bases from V and 2 bases from J; bases unmatched to any gene: 18. The CDR3 loop is CASSHPTPLAGGPGDTDTQYF. The CDR3 coding sequence is TGCGCCAGCAGCCATCCCACTCCGCTAGCGGGGGGGCCAGGGGACACAGATACGCAGTATTTT.

This clone was counted a single time. V usage is TRBV9 and J usage is TRBJ1-1; D is ambiguous. Germline V gene sequence: CDR1 SGDLS, CDR2 YYNGEE. The length of the CDR3 is 15 residues. The germline V and J ends were trimmed by 3 bases and 3 bases, with 15 bases remaining between them. CDR3 nucleotide sequence: TGTGCCAGCAGCGCGACACCAAGGAGGGACACTGAAGCTTTCTTT. Translation gives CASSATPRRDTEAFF. Filled out from reference TRBV9 and TRBJ1-1, the complete variable domain reads DSGVTQTPKHLITATGQRVTLRCSPRSGDLSVYWYQQSLDQGLQFLIQYYNGEERAKGNILERFSAQQFPDLHSELNLSSLELGDSALYFCASSATPRRDTEAFFGQGTRLTVV.

The chain employs TRBV2 and TRBJ1-2, with D possibly TRBD1 on 5 matching bases. CDR1 SNHLY and CDR2 FYNNEI come from the germline V gene. The CDR3 spans 13 residues. Trimming took off 0 bases at V and 4 bases at J, with 6 bases between the two ends. The CDR3 sequence: CASSEARAYGYTF. In nucleotides, the CDR3 is TGTGCCAGCAGTGAAGCCAGGGCCTATGGCTACACCTTC.

V is TRBV7-9 and J is TRBJ1-1; 7 bases agree with TRBD1. Germline CDR1 SEHNR, CDR2 FQNEAQ (reference sequence). V was pared by 8 bases and J by 5 bases, with 11 bases of the junction left unmatched. The CDR3 is 14 residues long. CDR3 sequence: CASGFRQGGTEAFF. The CDR3 DNA follows: TGTGCCAGCGGGTTTAGACAGGGCGGAACTGAAGCTTTCTTT.

This clone was recorded once. This rearrangement joins TRBV12-5 to TRBJ2-7; D is uncertain. The germline CDR1 and CDR2 sequences are LGHNT and FRNRAP. The CDR3 is made up of 15 amino acids. With 0 bases removed from V and 0 bases from J, the gap between germline ends came to 9 bases. CDR3: CASGLVPESSYEQYF. The DNA for the CDR3 is TGTGCTAGTGGTTTGGTCCCAGAAAGCTCCTACGAGCAGTACTTC.

This clone has more than one count but fewer than ten. The V and J genes are TRBV1 and TRBJ1-5; the table's D call, TRBD1, was not checked against the DNA. TRBV1 is a documented pseudogene. CDR3 length: 15 residues. The CDR3: CTSSQPQGSSQPQHF. As DNA, the CDR3 is TGCACCAGCAGCCAACCACAGGGGAGTAGTCAGCCCCAGCATTTT.

The rearrangement joins TRBV28 to TRBJ2-7; 7 bases align to TRBD1. There are 14 residues in the CDR3. From germline, CDR1 is MDHEN and CDR2 SYDVKM. The junction had 8 bases not matched to a gene; V was cut back by 7 bases and J by 2 bases. This CDR3 is CASIQRGQTYEQYF. The DNA of the CDR3 is TGTGCCAGCATCCAACGGGGACAGACCTACGAGCAGTACTTC.

This chain joins TRBV9 and TRBJ2-5; TRBD2 matches at 7 bases. This CDR3 comprises 12 residues. Germline CDR1 is SGDLS and CDR2 is YYNGEE. Trimming took 3 bases from V and 9 from J; bases not matched to a gene: 5. The CDR3 sequence is CASSAWAGAQYF. The CDR3 DNA reads TGTGCCAGCAGCGCCTGGGCGGGGGCCCAGTACTTC.

This clone occurred a few times. The J gene is TRBJ1-5, the V gene TRBV28; D may be TRBD1 (5 bases). The CDR3 loop spans 12 amino acids. Germline lookup yields CDR1 MDHEN and CDR2 SYDVKM. The ends were cut back, 7 bases at V and 8 bases at J, with 12 bases in the middle. In DNA, the CDR3 is TGTGCCAGCAAGCAGGGATGGGAGCCCCAGCATTTT. This sequence encodes CASKQGWEPQHF. Filled out from reference TRBV28 and TRBJ1-5, the complete variable domain reads DVKVTQSSRYLVKRTGEKVFLECVQDMDHENMFWYRQDPGLGLRLIYFSYDVKMKEKGDIPEGYSVSREKKERFSLILESASTNQTSMYLCASKQGWEPQHFGDGTRLSIL.

J is TRBJ2-1 and V is TRBV18; TRBD1 aligns across 7 bases. The CDR3 extends over 16 amino acids. CDR1 is KGHSH, CDR2 LQKENI, per germline. Trimming removed 6 bases from V and 5 bases from J; junction bases left unmatched: 13. This chain's CDR3 is CASSLTGDRGNNEQFF. Here the CDR3 DNA reads TGTGCCAGCTCCTTAACAGGGGACAGAGGTAACAATGAGCAGTTCTTC.

The V gene is TRBV6-5, the J gene TRBJ1-1; tentative D call: TRBD1 (5 bases). Germline-derived CDR1 and CDR2 are MNHEY and SVGAGI. This CDR3 is 14 amino acids long. V shed 7 bases and J shed 6 bases, with 18 bases lying between them. The CDR3 sequence is CASIGLVGAPEAFF. CDR3 coding DNA: TGTGCCAGCATAGGGTTAGTAGGGGCGCCTGAAGCTTTCTTT.

This clone was counted once. The J gene is TRBJ1-3, the V gene TRBV25-1; possible D gene TRBD1, 5 bases. The V and J ends lost 1 base and 3 bases respectively, with 13 bases between them. The CDR3 is 16 amino acids. Germline V gene sequence: CDR1 MGHDK, CDR2 SYGVNS. The CDR3: CASSESKGTNGNTIYF. The CDR3, as DNA: TGTGCCAGCAGTGAATCTAAGGGGACTAATGGAAACACCATATATTTT.

This clone came up once. The chain recombines TRBV7-2 with TRBJ2-3; perhaps TRBD1 as D (6 bases). The CDR3 runs 15 residues. The V end was cut by 3 bases, the J end by 1 base, with 11 bases between. The V gene's germline CDR1 is SGHTA and CDR2 FQGNSA. Here the CDR3 reads CASSFLRGGTDTQYF. The CDR3 DNA reads as TGTGCCAGCAGCTTTCTCAGGGGAGGCACAGATACGCAGTATTTT.

This clone was observed once. The rearrangement joins TRBV25-1 to TRBJ1-3, with TRBD1 matching 8 bases. The CDR3 loop spans 17 amino acids. Per the germline V gene, CDR1 is MGHDK and CDR2 is SYGVNS. V was clipped by 0 bases and J by 0 bases; unmatched bases: 4. CDR3 in amino acids: CASSEYTGGYSGNTIYF. DNA of the CDR3: TGTGCCAGCAGTGAATACACAGGGGGATACTCTGGAAACACCATATATTTT.

This chain uses TRBV15 with TRBJ2-4; 7 nucleotides align to TRBD1. The CDR3 covers 15 residues. Trimming cost V 5 bases and J 1 base; bases outside gene matches: 5. The germline V gene has CDR1 LNHNV and CDR2 YYDKDF (reference sequence). The CDR3 nucleotides are TGTGCCACCAGCCCAGGGGGTCCGGCCAAAAACATTCAGTACTTC. Protein: CATSPGGPAKNIQYF.

This chain connects TRBV5-4 to TRBJ2-7, with 9 bases identical to TRBD1. This CDR3 region has 15 residues. Germline V gene lookup returns CDR1 SGHNT and CDR2 YYREEE (reference sequence). V lost 4 bases, J lost 2 bases, and 7 bases stayed unmatched. CDR3 in DNA: TGTGCCAGCAGCCCGGGACAGGGCGCAACCTACGAGCAGTACTTC. Its translation is CASSPGQGATYEQYF.

About this clone itself: The junction departs from the called germline gene at one end, perhaps through a read error. The chain couples TRBV5-5 to TRBJ1-1; maybe TRBD1 (6 bases). The CDR3 is 13 amino acids. Germline V lookup: CDR1 SGHKS, CDR2 YYEKEE (reference sequence). Written as DNA, the CDR3 is TGTGCCAGCAGATTGGGGGCGAACACTGAAGCTTTCTTT. This gives the protein CASRLGANTEAFF.